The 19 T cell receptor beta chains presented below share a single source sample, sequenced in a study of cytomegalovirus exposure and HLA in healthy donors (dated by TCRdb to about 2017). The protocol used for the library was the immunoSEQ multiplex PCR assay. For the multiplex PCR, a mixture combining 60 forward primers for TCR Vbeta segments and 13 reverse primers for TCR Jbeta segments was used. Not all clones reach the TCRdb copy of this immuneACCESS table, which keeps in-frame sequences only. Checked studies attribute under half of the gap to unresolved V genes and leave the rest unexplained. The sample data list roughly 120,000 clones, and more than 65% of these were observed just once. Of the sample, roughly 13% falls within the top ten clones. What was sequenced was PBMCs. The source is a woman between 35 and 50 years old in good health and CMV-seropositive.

CDR3: CASSGTSGSMEQYF. CDR3 nucleotide sequence: TGTGCCAGCAGCGGGACTAGCGGGAGCATGGAGCAGTACTTC. This chain links TRBV6-6 with TRBJ2-7; 14 bases align to TRBD2. The V gene end was trimmed by 6 bases and the J gene end by 7 bases; junction bases not matched to a gene: 5. CDR3 length: 14 residues. Germline lookup yields CDR1 MNHNY and CDR2 SVGAGI (reference sequence).

The CDR3 sequence: CASSPTRQANSYEQYF. CDR3 bases: TGCGCCAGCAGCCCTACCAGACAGGCGAACTCCTACGAGCAGTACTTC. The chain links TRBV5-1 to TRBJ2-7; possible D gene TRBD1, 6 bases. The CDR3 loop spans 16 amino acids. V was cut by 4 bases and J by 0 bases, with 17 bases left in between. Germline-derived CDR1 and CDR2 are SGHRS and YFSETQ.

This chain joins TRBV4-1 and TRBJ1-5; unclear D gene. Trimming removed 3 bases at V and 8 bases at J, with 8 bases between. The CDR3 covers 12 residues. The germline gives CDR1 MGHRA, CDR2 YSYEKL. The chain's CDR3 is CASSHPMEPQHF. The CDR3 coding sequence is TGCGCCAGCAGCCATCCTATGGAGCCCCAGCATTTT.

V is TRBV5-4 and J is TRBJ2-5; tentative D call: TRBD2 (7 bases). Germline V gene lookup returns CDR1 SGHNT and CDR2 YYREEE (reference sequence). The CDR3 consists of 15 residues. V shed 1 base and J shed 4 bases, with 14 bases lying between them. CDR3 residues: CASSLKGEGGETQYF. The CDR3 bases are TGTGCCAGCAGCTTGAAAGGGGAGGGGGGAGAGACCCAGTACTTC.

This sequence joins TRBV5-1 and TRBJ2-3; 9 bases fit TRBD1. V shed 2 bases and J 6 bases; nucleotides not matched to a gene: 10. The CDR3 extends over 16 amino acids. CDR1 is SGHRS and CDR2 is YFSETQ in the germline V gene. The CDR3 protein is CASSLTGGGPTDTQYF. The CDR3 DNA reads TGCGCCAGCAGCTTAACAGGGGGCGGACCAACGGATACGCAGTATTTT.

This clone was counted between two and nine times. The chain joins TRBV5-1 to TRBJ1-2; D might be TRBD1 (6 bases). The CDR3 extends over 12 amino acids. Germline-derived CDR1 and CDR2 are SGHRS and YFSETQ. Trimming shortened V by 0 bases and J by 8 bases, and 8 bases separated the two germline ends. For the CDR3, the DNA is TGCGCCAGCAGCTTGGATCAGGGGGGCTACACCTTC. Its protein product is CASSLDQGGYTF.

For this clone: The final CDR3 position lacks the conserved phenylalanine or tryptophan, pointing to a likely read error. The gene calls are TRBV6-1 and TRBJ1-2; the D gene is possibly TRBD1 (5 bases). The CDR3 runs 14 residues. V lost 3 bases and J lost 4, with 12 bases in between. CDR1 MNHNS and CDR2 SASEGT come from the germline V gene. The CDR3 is CASSELGRVYGYTL. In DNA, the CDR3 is TGTGCCAGCAGTGAGCTCGGCAGGGTCTATGGCTACACCCTC.

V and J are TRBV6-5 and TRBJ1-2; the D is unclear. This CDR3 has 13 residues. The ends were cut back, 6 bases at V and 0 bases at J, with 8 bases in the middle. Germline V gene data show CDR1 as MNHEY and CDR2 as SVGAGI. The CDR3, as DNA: TGTGCCAGCAGCAGATCAGCTAACTATGGCTACACCTTC. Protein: CASSRSANYGYTF.

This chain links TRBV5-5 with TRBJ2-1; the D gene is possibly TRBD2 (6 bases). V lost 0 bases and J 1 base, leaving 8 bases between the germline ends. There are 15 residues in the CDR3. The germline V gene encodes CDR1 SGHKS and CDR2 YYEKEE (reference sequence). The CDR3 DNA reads TGTGCCAGCAGCTTGGACGGGGGATCCTACAATGAGCAGTTCTTC. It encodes CASSLDGGSYNEQFF.

In nucleotides, the CDR3 is TGTGCCAGCAGCCCGGTGGCAGGGAGGGGCACTGAAGCTTTCTTT. The encoded protein is CASSPVAGRGTEAFF. The chain couples TRBV5-6 to TRBJ1-1; TRBD1 is a possible D gene (5 bases). The CDR3 runs 15 residues. Germline-derived CDR1 and CDR2 are SGHDT and YYEEEE. Trimming removed 4 bases from V and 4 bases from J, with 17 bases in between.

The chain's CDR3 is CASSADYSFSYNEQFF. As DNA, the CDR3 is TGTGCCAGCAGCGCGGACTATTCTTTCTCCTACAATGAGCAGTTCTTC. V is TRBV5-6 and J is TRBJ2-1; D is possibly TRBD2 (6 bases). Germline-derived CDR1 and CDR2 are SGHDT and YYEEEE. The V and J ends lost 4 bases and 0 bases respectively, with 14 bases between them. The CDR3 totals 16 residues. The full variable domain, completed using reference TRBV5-6 and TRBJ2-1, is DAGVTQSPTHLIKTRGQQVTLRCSPKSGHDTVSWYQQALGQGPQFIFQYYEEEERQRGNFPDRFSGHQFPNYSSELNVNALLLGDSALYLCASSADYSFSYNEQFFGPGTRLTVL.

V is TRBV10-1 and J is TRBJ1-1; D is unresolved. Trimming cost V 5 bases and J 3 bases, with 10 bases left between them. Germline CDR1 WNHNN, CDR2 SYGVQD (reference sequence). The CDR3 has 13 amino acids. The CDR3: CASSPNSYTEAFF. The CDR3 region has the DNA TGCGCCAGCAGTCCGAACAGTTACACTGAAGCTTTCTTT.

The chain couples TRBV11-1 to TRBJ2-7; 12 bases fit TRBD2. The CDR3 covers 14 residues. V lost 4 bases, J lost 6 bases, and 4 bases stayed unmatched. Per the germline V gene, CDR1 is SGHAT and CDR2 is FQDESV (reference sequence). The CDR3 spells CASSSTSGRSEQYF. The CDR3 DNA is TGTGCCAGCAGCTCGACTAGCGGGAGATCCGAGCAGTACTTC.

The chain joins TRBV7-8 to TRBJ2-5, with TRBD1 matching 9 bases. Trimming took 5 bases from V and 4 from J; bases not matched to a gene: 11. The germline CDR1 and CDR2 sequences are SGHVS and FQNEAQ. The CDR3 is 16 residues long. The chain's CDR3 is CASSQRLRDRVETQYF. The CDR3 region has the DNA TGTGCCAGCAGCCAGAGACTCCGGGACAGGGTAGAGACCCAGTACTTC.

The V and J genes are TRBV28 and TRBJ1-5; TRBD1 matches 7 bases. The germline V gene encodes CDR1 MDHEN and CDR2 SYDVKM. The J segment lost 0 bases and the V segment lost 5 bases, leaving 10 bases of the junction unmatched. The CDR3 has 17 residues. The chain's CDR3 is CASSLRQGDYSNQPQHF. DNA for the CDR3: TGTGCCAGCAGTCTACGACAGGGCGATTATAGCAATCAGCCCCAGCATTTT.

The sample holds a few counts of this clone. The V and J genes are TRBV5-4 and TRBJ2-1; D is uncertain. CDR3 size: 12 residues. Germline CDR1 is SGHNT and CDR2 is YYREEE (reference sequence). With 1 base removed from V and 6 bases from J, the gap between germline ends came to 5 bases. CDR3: CASSLLGNEQFF. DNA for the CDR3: TGTGCCAGCAGCTTGCTCGGCAATGAGCAGTTCTTC.

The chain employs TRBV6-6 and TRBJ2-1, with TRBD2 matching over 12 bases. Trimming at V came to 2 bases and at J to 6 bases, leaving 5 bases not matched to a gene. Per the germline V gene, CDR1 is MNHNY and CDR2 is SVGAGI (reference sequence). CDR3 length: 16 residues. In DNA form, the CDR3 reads TGTGCCAGCAGTTACCCGGGACTAGCGGGCCGCAATGAGCAGTTCTTC. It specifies CASSYPGLAGRNEQFF.

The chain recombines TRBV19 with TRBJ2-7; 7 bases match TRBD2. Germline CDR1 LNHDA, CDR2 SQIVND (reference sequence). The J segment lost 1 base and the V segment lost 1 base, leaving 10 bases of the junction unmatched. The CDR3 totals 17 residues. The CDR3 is CASSIGGGSISSYEQYF. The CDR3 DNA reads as TGTGCCAGTAGTATAGGAGGCGGGAGTATATCGTCCTACGAGCAGTACTTC.

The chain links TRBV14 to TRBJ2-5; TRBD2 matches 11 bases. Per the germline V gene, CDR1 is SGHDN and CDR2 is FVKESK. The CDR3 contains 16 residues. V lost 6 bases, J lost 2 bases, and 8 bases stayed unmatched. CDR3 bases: TGTGCCAGCAGACAGGGACTAGCGGTGTCACAAGAGACCCAGTACTTC. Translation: CASRQGLAVSQETQYF. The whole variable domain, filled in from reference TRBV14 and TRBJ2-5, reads EAGVTQFPSHSVIEKGQTVTLRCDPISGHDNLYWYRRVMGKEIKFLLHFVKESKQDESGMPNNRFLAERTGGTYSTLKVQPAELEDSGVYFCASRQGLAVSQETQYFGPGTRLLVL.